The rows below give T cell receptor beta chains drawn from one sample of a study of neurological immune-mediated disorders. TCRdb ran MiXCR on the 5' RACE reads and lists one entry per CDR3 protein. The sample consists of almost 85,000 distinct CDR3 sequences, roughly 2.6% of them appearing once. Sequences were obtained from PBMCs. The receptors come from a woman between 25 and 40 years old with multiple sclerosis. CDR3s include the opening cysteine and the closing phenylalanine or tryptophan. Each record gives: clone size, J gene, V gene, D gene, CDR3 protein, CDR3 DNA. A D gene is named only where the DNA matches it firmly. Clone size is stated in some rows and not others, as once, few, many or a class when expanded.

many | TRBJ2-7 | TRBV10-3 | . | CAISSLEEQYF | TGTGCCATCTCGAGCCTAGAAGAGCAGTACTTC
many | TRBJ1-5 | TRBV15 | . | CATSRDRAGTTFGQPQHF | TGTGCCACCAGCAGAGATAGGGCCGGGACAACGTTCGGTCAGCCCCAGCATTTT
many | TRBJ2-7 | TRBV29-1 | TRBD1 | CSVVETGGIYEQYF | TGCAGCGTTGTAGAGACAGGGGGTATTTACGAGCAGTACTTC
many | TRBJ2-3 | TRBV7-2 | . | CASSLVTLGTDTQYF | TGTGCCAGCAGCTTAGTTACATTGGGCACAGATACGCAGTATTTT
many | TRBJ1-5 | TRBV20-1 | . | CSARGRGYSNQPQHF | TGCAGTGCTAGAGGTCGGGGGTATAGCAATCAGCCCCAGCATTTT
many | TRBJ2-7 | TRBV2 | . | CASSERGESYEQYF | TGTGCCAGCAGTGAAAGGGGAGAGTCCTACGAGCAGTACTTC
many | TRBJ2-5 | TRBV20-1 | . | CSADPPQGLQETQYF | TGCAGTGCTGACCCCCCCCAGGGACTCCAAGAGACCCAGTACTTC
many | TRBJ1-2 | TRBV5-1 | . | CASSLAYIQDGYGYTF | TGCGCCAGCAGCTTGGCATACATACAGGACGGCTATGGCTACACCTTC
many | TRBJ2-7 | TRBV15 | TRBD2 | CATSLDGAGVSYEQYF | TGTGCCACCAGCTTAGACGGAGCGGGAGTGTCCTACGAGCAGTACTTC
many | TRBJ2-2 | TRBV20-1 | TRBD2 | CSARVISGGLAEPTGELFF | TGCAGTGCTAGAGTTATATCCGGAGGACTAGCGGAGCCCACCGGGGAGCTGTTTTTT
many | TRBJ2-7 | TRBV12-3/TRBV12-4 | . | CASSLPRDFFYEQYF | TGTGCCAGCAGTCTGCCTCGGGACTTTTTCTACGAGCAGTACTTC
many | TRBJ2-3 | TRBV28 | . | CASSSNRGPDTDTQYF | TGTGCCAGCAGTTCCAATAGGGGCCCGGACACAGATACGCAGTATTTT
many | TRBJ2-5 | TRBV7-9 | TRBD2 | CASSLGLAGVETQYF | TGTGCCAGCAGCTTAGGACTAGCGGGAGTTGAGACCCAGTACTTC
many | TRBJ1-5 | TRBV20-1 | . | CSARDVRASGQPQHF | TGCAGTGCTAGAGATGTGAGGGCCTCCGGGCAGCCCCAGCATTTT
many | TRBJ2-7 | TRBV29-1 | TRBD1 | CSVPGQGADEQYF | TGCAGCGTGCCGGGACAGGGTGCGGACGAGCAGTACTTC
. | TRBJ2-2 | TRBV25-1 | TRBD2 | CASSKLAGGVNTGELFF | TGTGCCAGCAGTAAACTAGCGGGAGGGGTAAACACCGGGGAGCTGTTTTTT
many | TRBJ2-3 | TRBV9 | . | CASSSAGHPTDTQYF | TGTGCCAGCAGCTCGGCGGGACACCCGACAGATACGCAGTATTTT
many | TRBJ2-5 | TRBV20-1 | . | CSAPTAAQETQYF | TGCAGTGCCCCGACTGCAGCCCAAGAGACCCAGTACTTC
many | TRBJ2-7 | TRBV5-4 | . | CASSSDAGWQYF | TGTGCCAGCAGCTCTGACGCGGGATGGCAGTACTTC
many | TRBJ1-5 | TRBV12-3/TRBV12-4 | TRBD1 | CASSTKQGRLNQPQHF | TGTGCCAGCAGTACCAAACAGGGGAGGCTTAATCAGCCCCAGCATTTT
many | TRBJ1-5 | TRBV4-1 | TRBD1 | CASSQADRGGQPQHF | TGCGCCAGCAGCCAAGCGGACAGGGGAGGTCAGCCCCAGCATTTT
many | TRBJ1-2 | TRBV11-2 | TRBD1 | CASSQGQGRYYGYTF | TGTGCCAGCAGCCAAGGACAGGGTCGATACTATGGCTACACCTTC
many | TRBJ1-1 | TRBV18 | . | CASSPGLRDTEAFF | TGTGCCAGCTCACCCGGTCTTAGGGACACTGAAGCTTTCTTT
many | TRBJ2-7 | TRBV3-1 | . | CASSRSSEGEQYF | TGTGCCAGCAGCCGGAGTAGCGAGGGAGAGCAGTACTTC
many | TRBJ2-7 | TRBV27 | . | CASSLFPGDEQYF | TGTGCCAGCAGTTTATTCCCAGGGGACGAGCAGTACTTC
many | TRBJ1-4 | TRBV7-6 | . | CASSRAGRNEKLFF | TGTGCCAGCAGCCGTGCGGGCCGTAATGAAAAACTGTTTTTT
many | TRBJ2-3 | TRBV3-1 | . | CASSQQGSDTQYF | TGTGCCAGCAGCCAACAGGGCTCAGATACGCAGTATTTT
many | TRBJ1-1 | TRBV10-3 | . | CAIRVTWNTEAFF | TGTGCCATCAGGGTGACTTGGAACACTGAAGCTTTCTTT
many | TRBJ1-1 | TRBV5-1 | . | CASSAGRGNTEAFF | TGCGCCAGCAGCGCCGGCAGGGGGAACACTGAAGCTTTCTTT
many | TRBJ2-7 | TRBV29-1 | . | CSVAGQATYEQYF | TGCAGCGTTGCGGGACAAGCTACCTACGAGCAGTACTTC
many | TRBJ2-7 | TRBV20-1 | TRBD2 | CSARGSLAGKNEQYF | TGCAGTGCTAGAGGTTCACTAGCGGGTAAGAACGAGCAGTACTTC
many | TRBJ2-1 | TRBV20-1 | TRBD2 | CSAMTSGRAGEQFF | TGCAGTGCTATGACTAGCGGGAGGGCCGGGGAGCAGTTCTTC
many | TRBJ1-5 | TRBV20-1 | . | CSASNAGTNWVNQPQHF | TGCAGTGCTAGTAACGCAGGGACGAACTGGGTGAATCAGCCCCAGCATTTT
many | TRBJ2-3 | TRBV4-3 | . | CASSQDRQEIRGTDTQYF | TGCGCCAGCAGCCAAGACAGACAGGAGATTCGTGGCACAGATACGCAGTATTTT
many | TRBJ2-7 | TRBV20-1 | . | CSARTVHSYEQYF | TGCAGTGCGCGGACAGTGCACTCCTACGAGCAGTACTTC
many | TRBJ1-1 | TRBV5-1 | . | CASSLGSAMGTEAFF | TGCGCCAGCAGCTTGGGTTCGGCGATGGGCACTGAAGCTTTCTTT
many | TRBJ1-1 | TRBV4-1 | . | CASSQGPLFMNTEAFF | TGCGCCAGCAGCCAAGGACCGCTGTTCATGAACACTGAAGCTTTCTTT
many | TRBJ2-7 | TRBV28 | TRBD2 | CASSLGLASYEQYF | TGTGCCAGCAGTTTAGGACTAGCGAGCTACGAGCAGTACTTC
many | TRBJ1-1 | TRBV7-2 | TRBD1 | CASSSPDRVNTEAFF | TGTGCCAGCAGCTCACCCGACAGGGTGAACACTGAAGCTTTCTTT
many | TRBJ2-1 | TRBV7-9 | . | CASSLVGISYNEQFF | TGTGCCAGCAGCTTAGTGGGGATCTCCTACAATGAGCAGTTCTTC
many | TRBJ1-3 | TRBV29-1 | . | CSVEKSWDEMPTIYF | TGCAGCGTTGAAAAGTCATGGGATGAGATGCCCACCATATATTTT
many | TRBJ2-2 | TRBV6-6 | TRBD1 | CASSYTGAHRNTGELFF | TGTGCCAGCAGTTACACAGGGGCACATCGGAACACCGGGGAGCTGTTTTTT
many | TRBJ2-7 | TRBV7-2 | . | CASSRRAYEQYF | TGTGCCAGCAGCCGCAGGGCCTACGAGCAGTACTTC
many | TRBJ2-7 | TRBV18 | TRBD1 | CASSGGQVPYEQYF | TGTGCCAGCTCGGGGGGACAGGTCCCCTACGAGCAGTACTTC
many | TRBJ2-7 | TRBV14 | . | CASSQALGGDYEQYF | TGTGCCAGCAGCCAAGCTTTAGGGGGAGACTACGAGCAGTACTTC
many | TRBJ2-3 | TRBV5-1 | . | CASSLEVAADTQYF | TGCGCCAGCAGCTTGGAGGTAGCTGCAGATACGCAGTATTTT
many | TRBJ2-1 | TRBV5-1 | . | CASSKLGGNEQFF | TGCGCCAGCAGCAAATTGGGAGGAAATGAGCAGTTCTTC
many | TRBJ2-1 | TRBV11-2 | TRBD2 | CASTQLAGVGNEQFF | TGTGCCAGCACCCAACTAGCGGGAGTAGGGAATGAGCAGTTCTTC
many | TRBJ1-1 | TRBV4-2 | . | CASSQDPGLPEAFF | TGTGCCAGCAGCCAAGATCCGGGGCTCCCTGAAGCTTTCTTT
many | TRBJ1-1 | TRBV7-9 | . | CASSLTNLGGENTEAFF | TGTGCCAGCAGCTTAACCAACCTTGGAGGGGAGAACACTGAAGCTTTCTTT
many | TRBJ2-5 | TRBV29-1 | . | CSVAGQLSGETQYF | TGCAGCGTGGCCGGACAACTGTCCGGTGAGACCCAGTACTTC
many | TRBJ2-5 | TRBV12-3/TRBV12-4 | . | CASTRAEETQYF | TGTGCCAGCACCCGGGCTGAAGAGACCCAGTACTTC